A selection of T cell receptor beta chains follows, all from one sample in a study of vaccination and CD4 T cells after COVID-19. No antigen has been identified for these receptors. In TCRdb, the PCR reads were re-called with MiXCR into one record per CDR3 protein. The sample holds some 13,000 distinct CDR3 sequences, approximately 71% seen once. Sequenced input: CD4+ T cells from blood, cultured in vitro. Receptor source: a human donor who had recovered from COVID-19. Each CDR3 is given with its conserved first and last residue.

V gene	CDR3 protein
TRBV21-1	CASTLDTPDSPLHF
TRBV5-4	CASSSRQARNSPLHF
TRBV4-1	CASSQETGWGLAGIYEQFF
TRBV7-2	CASSSLPGQVFIYTF
TRBV6-5	CASSYERSRTEAFF
TRBV6-1	CASSRRATGRETQYF
TRBV7-8	CASSFGDREGTEAFF
TRBV7-2	CASSPLHSEAFF
TRBV7-3	CASSRGQSESPLHF
TRBV11-2	CASTYFLGPNTEAFF
TRBV7-2	CASSLGRDYGYTF
TRBV12-3/TRBV12-4	CASSFRPVNQPQHF
TRBV27	CASSLPGAGSYEQYF
TRBV28	CASSLITAEAFF
TRBV4-2	CASSPLGGRTYGYTF
TRBV20-1	CSAETGGLQETQYF
TRBV11-2	CASSLDRGRGRGGYTF
TRBV20-1	CSAREDGAGSHEQYF
TRBV2	CASSEPLSYNEQFF
TRBV7-2	CASSPLIRVSTDTQYF
TRBV7-9	CASSLWTGNNQPQHF
TRBV7-7	CASSPRVDDNEQFF
TRBV4-1	CASSQGAGAGGHTF
TRBV19	CASSIGGRVGETQYF
TRBV2	CASSEGGRQETQYF
TRBV7-2	CASSSRGLAGVGTGELFF
TRBV7-9	CASSFGMGYGYTF
TRBV6-1	CASIRSGSQSSYEQYF
TRBV27	CASSKSTGPNSPLHF
TRBV12-3/TRBV12-4	CASKLTGTYEQYF
TRBV2	CASLRDRDEKLFF
TRBV15	CATSRGGGTEAFF
TRBV7-2	CASSLVRDRLGSNQPRHF
TRBV28	CASREPAGFQGYTF